This record covers a single TCR beta chain. This clonotype was counted between two and nine times. Its specific antigen is unknown. No much larger clonotype is one base removed from it; base qualities were not supplied. The source of the sample is a study of human T cells and chemical hapten exposure (dated by TCRdb to the early 2020s). As for the study more broadly: For sensitization, 2% DPC in acetone was applied to a roughly 2 cm by roughly 2 cm area of upper inner arm skin. Patients additionally received weekly therapeutic DPC doses to the scalp throughout the approximately 22-week study period. Patch testing on the upper back used Finn chambers containing 0.01% DPC, with scoring done after 6 days according to International Contact Dermatitis Research Group standards. Most of the patients in the cohort were female, and the cohort covered alopecia areata with under or over 50% scalp involvement, alopecia totalis and alopecia universalis. The libraries were sequenced as a pool, and the TCR yield per sample differed mostly because of small variations in library volumes within the pool. Peripheral blood TCR repertoire changes were tracked in vivo in alopecia patients during primary and secondary sensitization to the hapten diphenylcyclopropenone (DPC). Patient blood was sampled pre-sensitization (week 0) and at 2, 6 and about 24 weeks after DPC sensitization. Blood for TCR sequencing was provided by twenty-nine alopecia patients at one to four time points (pre-sensitization, 2, 6 and 24 weeks).

Receptors were amplified or captured by RACE. Reads for this sample came from a NextSeq 500. During library preparation, unique molecular identifiers were attached to individual cDNA molecules so that TCRs could be counted quantitatively and reproducibly. From each blood RNA sample, both TCR alpha and TCR beta chains were sequenced. The authors' pipeline ran thus. The median number of TCRs per sample was approximately 98,000, ranging from roughly 20,000 to 700,000. V, J and CDR3 annotation of the TCR reads was carried out using the Decombinator software suite. For the PS versus PT1 abundance plots, all samples were subsampled to the same number of TCRs (28,000). TCRs were defined as expanded if absent before sensitization and observed at least eight times at the 2-week time point. In-frame beta chains were kept once TCRdb had trimmed the public reads at Q25 with fastp and called clones with MiXCR. Each CDR3 protein gets just one entry, which takes the most common genes and DNA from the rows behind it. What appears here as the V and J calls and clone size reflects TCRdb's work, not the paper's. The sample table holds about 80,000 distinct CDR3 sequences, of which around 15% were seen once. Over 3.5% of the sample is held by the ten biggest clonotypes.

The CDR3 measures 18 amino acids from cysteine to phenylalanine. The DNA shown is the 54-base CDR3, in frame from base 1. Germline trimming amounts to 5 bases on V and 7 bases on J, with 14 as the count of junction bases outside the gene matches. The germline V gene (reference sequence) supplies CDR1 SEHNR and CDR2 FQNEAQ. The sample's time point label, decoded: pre-sensitization, week 0. The sample's treatment or condition label is to be understood as: therapeutic diphenylcyclopropenone sensitization with weekly scalp DPC. Blood at each patch-test visit was drawn before the patch test was applied. To be eligible, patients had to be aged 18 to 70, diagnosed with alopecia and judged suitable for DPC therapy, while pregnant patients were excluded. Total RNA was isolated from unfractionated whole blood collected in Tempus Blood RNA tubes. The research as a whole found: Repeated subsampling changed both the strength of the expansion versus patch-test correlation and the threshold at which the correlation became significant. Alopecia, a presumed autoimmune disease, was present in all patients, so the immune response of the patients might differ from that of healthy individuals. Patch test score was positively correlated with the number of PT1 expanded TCRs, with significance at thresholds 8, 16 and 32 but not at 4. No change with DPC sensitization was found in the number of TCRs above 1 in 1000 frequency, and no evidence of global repertoire structure alterations was found. Expanded TCRs formed significantly more large CDR3 similarity clusters than pre-sensitization or healthy control sets, consistent with antigen-driven responses.

This chain joins TRBV7-9 to TRBJ2-7; 16 nucleotides in the junction match TRBD2. Sequences were derived from whole blood, sampled in connection with sensitization to the hapten diphenylcyclopropenone (DPC). The receptor comes from a woman aged 50 to 60 with alopecia areata. Some clones in this sample may be carry-over from other donors' samples. DNA sequence: TGTGCCAGCAGCAGAATCGGGACTAGCGGGAGGGCCGTAGGTGAGCAGTACTTC. It translates to CASSRIGTSGRAVGEQYF.